The 20 T cell receptor beta chains presented below share a single source sample, sequenced in a study of T cell clonotyping in hematopoietic cell transplantation. Documented time point: recipient sample about 28 days before transplant, after cytoreduction. This table comes from immunoSEQ multiplex PCR, and its TCRdb copy is limited to in-frame clones, with some not included. The sample consists of some 10,000 clones, about nine tenths of them appearing once. Sample: peripheral blood mononuclear cells, taken before stem cell transplant. The receptors shown here come from a woman aged 50 to 65 with chronic myeloid leukemia. Some clones in this sample may be carry-over from other donors' samples.

The chain is built from TRBV2 and TRBJ2-1; D assignment may be TRBD1 or TRBD2 (5 bases each). This CDR3 spans 15 amino acids. V dropped 5 bases and J dropped 2 bases, with 13 bases sitting between them. Looked up from germline, CDR1 is SNHLY and CDR2 is FYNNEI. The DNA of the CDR3 is TGTGCCAGCAGTACTGCAGGGACGCCCTACAATGAGCAGTTCTTC. This gives the protein CASSTAGTPYNEQFF. Combining the CDR3 with reference TRBV2 and TRBJ2-1 gives the whole variable domain EPEVTQTPSHQVTQMGQEVILRCVPISNHLYFYWYRQILGQKVEFLVSFYNNEISEKSEIFDDQFSVERPDGSNFTLKIRSTKLEDSAMYFCASSTAGTPYNEQFFGPGTRLTVL.

V and J are TRBV6-6 and TRBJ2-7; 9 nucleotides align to TRBD2. V was pared by 2 bases and J by 3 bases, with 5 bases of the junction left unmatched. CDR1 is MNHNY and CDR2 is SVGAGI in the germline V gene (reference sequence). The CDR3 extends over 15 amino acids. CDR3 coding DNA: TGTGCCAGCAGTTACGATAGCGGGAGTCACTACGAGCAGTACTTC. This encodes CASSYDSGSHYEQYF.

This CDR3 reads CASKKDSRSNQPQHF. As DNA, the CDR3 is TGTGCCAGCAAGAAGGACAGCCGGAGTAATCAGCCCCAGCATTTT. This chain uses TRBV6-5 with TRBJ1-5, with a tentative D call TRBD1 (6 bases). Germline CDR1 is MNHEY and CDR2 is SVGAGI. This CDR3 contains 15 residues. V was clipped by 7 bases and J by 4 bases, with 17 bases between them.

The chain has TRBV7-9 and TRBJ2-7, with 7 positions matching TRBD2. The CDR3 has 13 residues. The V gene's germline CDR1 is SEHNR and CDR2 FQNEAQ (reference sequence). With V trimmed by 4 bases and J by 5 bases, 5 bases remained unmatched. The CDR3 sequence is CASSWLAGDEQYF. The CDR3 DNA reads TGTGCCAGCAGCTGGCTGGCGGGAGACGAGCAGTACTTC.

The CDR3 bases are TGTGCCAGCAGCGAGACGACCTATAGCTCCTACAATGAGCAGTTCTTC. Translated, it gives CASSETTYSSYNEQFF. The chain has TRBV7-8 and TRBJ2-1; D is unclear. V was trimmed by 5 bases and J by 0 bases, leaving 14 bases between them. In germline, CDR1 is SGHVS, CDR2 FQNEAQ. This CDR3 spans 16 amino acids.

The V and J genes are TRBV5-1 and TRBJ2-2; D ambiguous. V dropped 0 bases and J dropped 3 bases, with 6 bases sitting between them. CDR1 and CDR2 from the germline V gene are SGHRS and YFSETQ. This CDR3 is built from 14 residues. CDR3 sequence reads: CASSLGTYTGELFF. CDR3 DNA sequence: TGCGCCAGCAGCTTGGGCACCTACACCGGGGAGCTGTTTTTT. Filled out from reference TRBV5-1 and TRBJ2-2, the complete variable domain reads KAGVTQTPRYLIKTRGQQVTLSCSPISGHRSVSWYQQTPGQGLQFLFEYFSETQRNKGNFPGRFSGRQFSNSRSEMNVSTLELGDSALYLCASSLGTYTGELFFGEGSRLTVL.

V is TRBV21-1 and J is TRBJ2-6. TRBV21-1 is a pseudogene. The CDR3 is made up of 16 amino acids. The CDR3 reads CASSKEGGSGANVLTF. The CDR3 nucleotides read TGTGCCAGCAGCAAAGAGGGCGGCTCTGGGGCCAACGTCCTGACTTTC.

V and J are TRBV27 and TRBJ2-7; D may be TRBD1 (5 bases). The CDR3 is 13 residues long. The germline CDR1 and CDR2 sequences are MNHEY and SMNVEV (reference sequence). The V end was cut by 3 bases, the J end by 3 bases, with 9 bases between. CDR3: CASSFWQGYEQYF. CDR3 coding DNA: TGTGCCAGCAGTTTTTGGCAGGGCTACGAGCAGTACTTC.

This chain uses TRBV7-2 with TRBJ2-7; perhaps D is TRBD1 or TRBD2 (6 bases each). This CDR3 region has 15 residues. Trimming removed 5 bases at V and 3 bases at J, with 17 bases between. Germline V CDR1 and CDR2: SGHTA, FQGNSA. The CDR3 DNA reads TGTGCCAGCAGCCACCCCAGGGGAGCGGGCTACGAGCAGTACTTC. This translates into CASSHPRGAGYEQYF.

The chain joins TRBV19 to TRBJ1-3; D might be TRBD1 (6 bases). The CDR3 is made up of 13 amino acids. Germline CDR1 is LNHDA and CDR2 is SQIVND (reference sequence). The V end was cut by 6 bases, the J end by 2 bases, with 8 bases between. CDR3 sequence (DNA): TGTGCCAGTAGCGACAGGCCTGGAAACACCATATATTTT. Its protein product is CASSDRPGNTIYF.

The chain has TRBV7-8 and TRBJ2-7; D may be TRBD2 (6 bases). Between the trimmed V and J ends, which lost 3 bases and 0 bases, there was a span of 15 bases. This CDR3 spans 16 amino acids. From germline, CDR1 is SGHVS and CDR2 FQNEAQ. CDR3 residues: CASSLAGTRNSYEQYF. In DNA, the CDR3 is TGTGCCAGCAGCTTGGCCGGGACTCGAAACTCCTACGAGCAGTACTTC.

CDR3 DNA: TGTGCCAGTAGTAGGGACAGGACCAAGAACACTGAAGCTTTCTTT. Amino acids: CASSRDRTKNTEAFF. The chain employs TRBV19 and TRBJ1-1; 8 bases fit TRBD1. V shed 4 bases, J shed 1 base, and the junction held 5 bases outside the gene matches. The CDR3 is made up of 15 amino acids. Germline V gives CDR1 LNHDA, CDR2 SQIVND (reference sequence). The entire variable domain, with the rest obtained from reference TRBV19 and TRBJ1-1, is as follows: DGGITQSPKYLFRKEGQNVTLSCEQNLNHDAMYWYRQDPGQGLRLIYYSQIVNDFQKGDIAEGYSVSREKKESFPLTVTSAQKNPTAFYLCASSRDRTKNTEAFFGQGTRLTVV.

This chain uses TRBV6-5 with TRBJ1-2; weak D call: TRBD1 (6 bases). The CDR3 loop spans 12 amino acids. CDR1 is MNHEY, CDR2 SVGAGI, per germline. Trimming pared 7 bases from V and 6 bases from J, leaving 12 bases between. In DNA form, the CDR3 reads TGTGCCAGCACCACAGGGAGGGATGGCTACACCTTC. Its protein is CASTTGRDGYTF.

The chain recombines TRBV19 with TRBJ2-3; D is tentatively TRBD1 or TRBD2 (5 bases each). There are 14 residues in the CDR3. V shed 10 bases and J shed 0 bases, with 14 bases lying between them. The germline CDR1 and CDR2 sequences are LNHDA and SQIVND (reference sequence). The CDR3 loop reads CATRDRKSTDTQYF. The CDR3 nucleotides read TGTGCCACCCGGGACCGGAAAAGCACAGATACGCAGTATTTT.

V and J are TRBV6-4 and TRBJ2-1; 13 bases align to TRBD2. Trimming cost V 2 bases and J 7 bases; bases outside gene matches: 2. The CDR3 loop spans 15 amino acids. Germline V gives CDR1 MRHNA, CDR2 SNTAGT. The DNA of the CDR3 is TGTGCCAGCAGTGACACACTAGCGGGGGGGAATGAGCAGTTCTTC. Protein: CASSDTLAGGNEQFF.

CDR3 coding DNA: TGTGCCAGTGGGACTAGCGGGAGGTTGGGTGAGCAGTTCTTC. This codes for CASGTSGRLGEQFF. The chain employs TRBV28 and TRBJ2-1, with 15 nucleotides matching TRBD2. The germline CDR1 and CDR2 sequences are MDHEN and SYDVKM. This CDR3 is 14 amino acids long. The V gene end was trimmed by 9 bases and the J gene end by 9 bases; junction bases not matched to a gene: 6.

The V call is TRBV11-2, the J call TRBJ2-7; D is ambiguous. V was cut by 1 base and J by 4 bases, with 8 bases left in between. The germline V gene has CDR1 SGHAT and CDR2 FQNNGV. This CDR3 is built from 13 residues. The CDR3 DNA reads as TGTGCCAGCAGCTTAGGTTACTCGTACGAGCAGTACTTC. Its protein is CASSLGYSYEQYF.

This clone was picked up one time. This rearrangement joins TRBV11-3 to TRBJ2-7, with 10 nucleotides matching TRBD1. The CDR3 covers 15 residues. Germline V CDR1 and CDR2: SGHNT, YENEEA. V shed 1 base, J shed 2 bases, and the junction held 2 bases outside the gene matches. The CDR3 DNA sequence: TGTGCCAGCAGCTTAGCCGGGACAGGGGCCTACGAGCAGTACTTC. Protein product: CASSLAGTGAYEQYF.

The chain links TRBV25-1 to TRBJ2-7, with 8 bases that match TRBD1. The CDR3 is 14 residues long. Trimming cost V 6 bases and J 5 bases; bases outside gene matches: 9. From germline, CDR1 is MGHDK and CDR2 SYGVNS. CDR3 in amino acids: CASSTRDRFHEQYF. CDR3 DNA sequence: TGTGCCAGCAGCACCCGGGACAGGTTCCACGAGCAGTACTTC.

The chain carries TRBV9 and TRBJ2-3; tentative D call: TRBD2 (5 bases). CDR1 and CDR2 from the germline V gene are SGDLS and YYNGEE. V lost 0 bases to trimming and J lost 2 bases, with 10 bases between them. The CDR3 is made up of 15 amino acids. The chain's CDR3 is CASSVESGLTDTQYF. The CDR3 region has the DNA TGTGCCAGCAGCGTAGAGAGCGGCCTCACAGATACGCAGTATTTT.